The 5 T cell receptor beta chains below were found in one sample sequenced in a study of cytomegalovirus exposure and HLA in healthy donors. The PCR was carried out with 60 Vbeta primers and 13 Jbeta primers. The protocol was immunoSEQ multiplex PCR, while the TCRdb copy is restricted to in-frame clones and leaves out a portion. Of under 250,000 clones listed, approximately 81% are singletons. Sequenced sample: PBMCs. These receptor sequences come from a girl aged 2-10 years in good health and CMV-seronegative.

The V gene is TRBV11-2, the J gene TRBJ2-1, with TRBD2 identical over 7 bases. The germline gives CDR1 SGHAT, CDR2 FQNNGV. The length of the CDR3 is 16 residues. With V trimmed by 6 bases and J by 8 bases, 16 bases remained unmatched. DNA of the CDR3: TGTGCCAGCAGGTTCGACGTATGGCGGGAGATGGATGAGCAGTTCTTC. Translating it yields CASRFDVWREMDEQFF.

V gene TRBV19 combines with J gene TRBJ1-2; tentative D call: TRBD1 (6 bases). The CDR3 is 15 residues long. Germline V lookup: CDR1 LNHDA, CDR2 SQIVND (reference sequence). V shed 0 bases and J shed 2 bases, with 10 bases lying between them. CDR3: CASSIETTGNYGYTF. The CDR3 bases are TGTGCCAGTAGTATAGAAACCACAGGGAACTATGGCTACACCTTC. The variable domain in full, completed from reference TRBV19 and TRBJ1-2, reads DGGITQSPKYLFRKEGQNVTLSCEQNLNHDAMYWYRQDPGQGLRLIYYSQIVNDFQKGDIAEGYSVSREKKESFPLTVTSAQKNPTAFYLCASSIETTGNYGYTFGSGTRLTVV.

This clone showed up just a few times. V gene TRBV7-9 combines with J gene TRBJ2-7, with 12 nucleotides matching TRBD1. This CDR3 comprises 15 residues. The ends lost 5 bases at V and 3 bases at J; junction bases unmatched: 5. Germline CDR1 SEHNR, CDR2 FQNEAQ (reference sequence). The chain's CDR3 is CASSKGQGAIYEQYF. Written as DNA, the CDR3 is TGTGCCAGCAGCAAGGGACAGGGGGCCATCTACGAGCAGTACTTC.

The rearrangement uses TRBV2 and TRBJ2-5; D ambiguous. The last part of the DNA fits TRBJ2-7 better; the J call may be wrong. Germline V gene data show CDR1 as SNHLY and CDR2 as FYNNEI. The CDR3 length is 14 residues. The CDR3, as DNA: TGTGCCAGCAGTGGAGGTAGACTCGTATACGAGCAGTACTTC. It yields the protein CASSGGRLVYEQYF.

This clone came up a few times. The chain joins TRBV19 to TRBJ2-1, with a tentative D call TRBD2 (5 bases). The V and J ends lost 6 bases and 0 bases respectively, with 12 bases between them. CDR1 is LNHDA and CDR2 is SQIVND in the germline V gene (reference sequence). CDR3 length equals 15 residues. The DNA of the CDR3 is TGTGCCAGTAGCCCCCGGGGTAGCTCCTACAATGAGCAGTTCTTC. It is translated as CASSPRGSSYNEQFF.